The rows below give T cell receptor beta chains drawn from one sample of a study of cytomegalovirus exposure and HLA in healthy donors. This table comes from immunoSEQ multiplex PCR, and its TCRdb copy is limited to in-frame clones, with some not included. The table includes more than 250,000 clones, approximately 90% detected once. The source material was PBMCs. The receptors come from a woman in her late teens or twenties in good health and CMV-seronegative. The CDR3 runs from the conserved cysteine through the conserved F or W. Fields, in order: J gene, V gene, D gene, clone size, CDR3 protein, CDR3 DNA. A D gene is named only where the DNA matches it firmly. Size values are once, few and many counts, or a class for expanded clones, and some rows have none.

>TRBJ2-2|TRBV27|TRBD2|-
CASSRPSGGAGYGELFF
TGTGCCAGCAGCCGACCTAGCGGGGGGGCCGGTTACGGGGAGCTGTTTTTT
>TRBJ2-1|TRBV7-9|-|-
CASSPVVRGLKDEQFF
TGTGCCAGCAGCCCAGTCGTTAGGGGACTTAAGGATGAGCAGTTCTTC
>TRBJ1-1|TRBV19|-|-
CASSIDGVGSGIYTEAFF
TGTGCCAGTAGTATAGACGGGGTAGGATCCGGGATCTACACTGAAGCTTTCTTT
>TRBJ2-7|TRBV4-1|-|few
CASSQSPPGYEQYF
TGCGCCAGCAGCCAAAGCCCACCCGGGTACGAGCAGTACTTC
>TRBJ1-3|TRBV9|TRBD1|-
CASRGQGPSSGNTIYF
TGTGCCAGCAGGGGACAGGGGCCGTCCTCTGGAAACACCATATATTTT
>TRBJ1-2|TRBV18|-|-
CASSPGGQGLYGYTF
TGTGCCAGCTCACCTGGGGGACAAGGCTTATATGGCTACACCTTC
>TRBJ2-1|TRBV11-2|-|-
CASSAQGGAVDEQFF
TGTGCCAGCAGCGCTCAGGGGGGCGCAGTGGATGAGCAGTTCTTC
>TRBJ1-1|TRBV18|TRBD1|-
CASSPKGALDTEAFF
TGTGCCAGCTCACCGAAGGGGGCGCTAGACACTGAAGCTTTCTTT
>TRBJ2-3|TRBV7-9|TRBD2|-
CASSFPTSGGDTQYF
TGTGCCAGCAGCTTTCCGACTAGCGGGGGGGATACGCAGTATTTT
>TRBJ2-7|TRBV6-5|-|-
CASNGNSYEQYF
TGTGCCAGCAACGGTAACTCCTACGAGCAGTACTTC
>TRBJ2-5|TRBV19|TRBD2|-
CASSMWGRAETQYF
TGTGCCAGTAGTATGTGGGGGAGGGCAGAGACCCAGTACTTC
>TRBJ1-2|TRBV2|-|few
CASSRQFYGYTF
TGTGCCAGCAGTCGCCAGTTCTATGGCTACACCTTC
>TRBJ2-5|TRBV2|TRBD2|-
CASTPGLAGGRVETQYF
TGTGCCAGCACCCCGGGACTAGCGGGGGGCAGGGTCGAGACCCAGTACTTC
>TRBJ1-5|TRBV2|-|once
CASSEYSLNQPQHF
TGTGCCAGCAGTGAATACAGCCTGAATCAGCCCCAGCATTTT
>TRBJ2-2|TRBV7-9|TRBD1|once
CASSLAGTGGPGELFF
TGTGCCAGCAGCTTAGCAGGGACAGGGGGCCCCGGGGAGCTGTTTTTT
>TRBJ1-5|TRBV6-1|-|-
CASTGSGFDNQPQHF
TGTGCCAGCACGGGATCCGGTTTCGACAATCAGCCCCAGCATTTT
>TRBJ1-2|TRBV11-3|TRBD1|-
CASSPGQEPNPLPLNYGYTF
TGTGCCAGCAGCCCGGGACAGGAGCCTAATCCTCTCCCTTTGAACTATGGCTACACCTTC
>TRBJ1-5|TRBV5-1|-|-
CASSLDAGNNQPQHF
TGCGCCAGCAGCTTGGATGCAGGGAACAATCAGCCCCAGCATTTT
>TRBJ2-7|TRBV5-1|-|-
CASSLPEWTSYEQYF
TGCGCCAGCAGCTTGCCCGAGTGGACTTCTTACGAGCAGTACTTC
>TRBJ1-1|TRBV11-3|TRBD1|-
CASSSTPGGRAFF
TGTGCCAGCAGCTCGACCCCAGGGGGCCGAGCTTTCTTT
>TRBJ2-7|TRBV6-5|TRBD2|-
CASSRAGGSYEQYF
TGTGCCAGCAGTCGCGCGGGGGGTTCCTACGAGCAGTACTTC
>TRBJ2-7|TRBV7-9|-|-
CSSSSGGYEQYF
TGTTCCAGCAGCTCCGGAGGGTACGAGCAGTACTTC
>TRBJ2-1|TRBV5-1|-|-
CASSSKTGTDYNEQFF
TGCGCCAGCAGCTCTAAGACCGGGACTGACTACAATGAGCAGTTCTTC
>TRBJ2-7|TRBV5-5|TRBD1|-
CASTALGRGRFSYEQYF
TGTGCCAGCACCGCATTGGGCAGGGGGCGCTTTTCCTACGAGCAGTACTTC
>TRBJ1-2|TRBV25-1|-|-
CASGDRSWGGYTF
TGTGCCAGCGGTGATAGGAGTTGGGGCGGCTACACCTTC
>TRBJ1-1|TRBV2|TRBD1|-
CASKGQGARKTEAFF
TGTGCCAGCAAAGGTCAGGGGGCGAGAAAAACTGAAGCTTTCTTT
>TRBJ1-2|TRBV15|TRBD1|-
CATSRNQDRGDYGYTF
TGTGCCACCAGCAGAAACCAGGACAGGGGCGACTATGGCTACACCTTC
>TRBJ1-4|TRBV7-9|TRBD1|-
CASSSVGQGWEKLFF
TGTGCCAGCAGCTCGGTGGGACAGGGGTGGGAAAAACTGTTTTTT
>TRBJ2-5|TRBV2|TRBD2|-
CASSDPTSGVSREQYF
TGTGCCAGCAGTGACCCGACTAGCGGGGTCTCAAGGGAGCAGTACTTC
>TRBJ2-7|TRBV30|TRBD2|-
CAWRFRRGGPYEQYF
TGTGCCTGGAGGTTTAGGCGGGGGGGCCCCTACGAGCAGTACTTC
>TRBJ2-7|TRBV18|TRBD1|-
CASSLTGQGATEYF
TGTGCCAGCTCACTAACGGGACAGGGGGCGACCGAGTACTTC
>TRBJ1-1|TRBV6-5|TRBD1|few
CASLKTGRPEAFF
TGTGCCAGCCTTAAGACAGGGAGGCCTGAAGCTTTCTTT
>TRBJ1-3|TRBV2|TRBD1|-
CASSREYQGAGNTIYF
TGTGCCAGCAGTAGAGAATACCAGGGGGCTGGAAACACCATATATTTT
>TRBJ2-7|TRBV2|TRBD2|-
CASSSQDTSVYEQYF
TGTGCCAGCAGTAGTCAAGACACTAGCGTCTACGAGCAGTACTTC
>TRBJ2-5|TRBV6-4|-|-
CASSDSEEGDGEAETQYF
TGTGCCAGCAGTGACTCCGAGGAAGGGGACGGGGAGGCGGAGACCCAGTACTTC
>TRBJ2-5|TRBV6-6|TRBD2|-
CATLSGASGDQETQYF
TGTGCCACCCTTTCCGGCGCTAGCGGGGACCAAGAGACCCAGTACTTC
>TRBJ2-7|TRBV7-8|TRBD2|-
CASSLGTSQYEQYF
TGTGCCAGCAGCCTGGGGACTAGCCAGTACGAGCAGTACTTC
>TRBJ1-1|TRBV11-2|-|-
CASGNGEAFF
TGTGCCAGCGGTAACGGGGAAGCTTTCTTT
>TRBJ1-1|TRBV4-1|-|-
CASSQDLRGMNTEAFF
TGCGCCAGCAGCCAAGATCTGCGGGGCATGAACACTGAAGCTTTCTTT
>TRBJ2-2|TRBV18|TRBD1|-
CASSPPPWTGMTGELFF
TGTGCCAGCTCACCACCGCCTTGGACAGGGATGACCGGGGAGCTGTTTTTT
>TRBJ1-5|TRBV15|TRBD1|-
CATSPDRGSNQPQHF
TGTGCCACCAGCCCGGACAGGGGTAGCAATCAGCCCCAGCATTTT
>TRBJ2-7|TRBV7-6|TRBD2|-
CASSLGTSIVSEQYF
TGTGCCAGCAGCTTAGGGACTAGCATCGTCTCCGAGCAGTACTTC
>TRBJ2-1|TRBV15|TRBD2|-
CATSRGAGGPGEQFF
TGTGCCACCAGCAGAGGAGCGGGGGGGCCTGGTGAGCAGTTCTTC
>TRBJ1-3|TRBV7-2|-|-
CASSLFEVLNTIYF
TGTGCCAGCAGCCTCTTCGAGGTACTAAACACCATATATTTT